This T cell receptor (beta chain) comes out of a study of T cell changes during pregnancy in multiple sclerosis. The CDR3 sequence is 16 residues long. Clones were read by immunoSEQ multiplex PCR, and TCRdb kept only the in-frame ones, dropping some. The repertoire holds tens of thousands of clones, with 90% as singletons. Sequences were derived from peripheral blood, sampled in the third trimester of pregnancy. This TCR came from a female donor with multiple sclerosis, enrolled in a pregnancy study. The gene calls are TRBV21-1 and TRBJ1-1; TRBD1 is the table's D call and was not checked against the DNA. TRBV21-1 is a recognized pseudogene. The CDR3 sequence is CASSAGQGEMNTEAFF. CDR3 bases: TGTGCCAGCAGCGCTGGACAGGGGGAAATGAACACTGAAGCTTTCTTT.